Listed below are T cell receptor beta chains from one sample, sequenced in a study of T-cell memory formation after mild COVID-19. TCRdb fed the 5' RACE reads into MiXCR, producing one record per CDR3 protein. The sample consists of approximately 65,000 distinct CDR3 sequences, over 15% of them appearing once. Sequenced sample: PBMCs or a T cell subset sorted from them (not recorded which). The receptors come from an adult woman who had mild COVID-19 (a few samples of this study predate the infection). Cell type and time point are not known. Each CDR3 is given with its conserved first and last residue. Fields, in order: V gene, J gene, CDR3 protein.

V gene: TRBV4-1
J gene: TRBJ2-7
CDR3 protein: CASSQGRVRTYEQYF

V gene: TRBV29-1
J gene: TRBJ2-1
CDR3 protein: CSDGLADNEQFF

V gene: TRBV7-2
J gene: TRBJ2-7
CDR3 protein: CASRPGGSSYEQYF

V gene: TRBV5-1
J gene: TRBJ1-1
CDR3 protein: CASSTTIGTEAFF

V gene: TRBV7-9
J gene: TRBJ2-5
CDR3 protein: CASSSGLAGHEGTQYF

V gene: TRBV4-2
J gene: TRBJ2-5
CDR3 protein: CASSQEVGMETQYF

V gene: TRBV5-6
J gene: TRBJ1-1
CDR3 protein: CAAGRTRAEAFF

V gene: TRBV7-9
J gene: TRBJ2-5
CDR3 protein: CASLRADQETQYF

V gene: TRBV29-1
J gene: TRBJ2-3
CDR3 protein: CSVAGWEPNTDTQYF

V gene: TRBV4-1
J gene: TRBJ1-2
CDR3 protein: CASSPGQSDSSDYTF

V gene: TRBV20-1
J gene: TRBJ2-7
CDR3 protein: CSAREAGLYEQYF

V gene: TRBV11-1
J gene: TRBJ2-1
CDR3 protein: CASSLGQGYNEQFF

V gene: TRBV7-9
J gene: TRBJ1-1
CDR3 protein: CDSSPPGGRPNTEAFF

V gene: TRBV18
J gene: TRBJ2-2
CDR3 protein: CASSHRGSANTGELFF

V gene: TRBV29-1
J gene: TRBJ2-7
CDR3 protein: CSVVEGGPAYEQYF

V gene: TRBV7-9
J gene: TRBJ1-1
CDR3 protein: CASSPGPNTEAFF

V gene: TRBV5-1
J gene: TRBJ2-3
CDR3 protein: CASSTGTGGADTQYF

V gene: TRBV12-3/TRBV12-4
J gene: TRBJ2-5
CDR3 protein: CASSFSSGRETQYF

V gene: TRBV18
J gene: TRBJ2-5
CDR3 protein: CASSPIIGHLPPETQYF

V gene: TRBV7-9
J gene: TRBJ2-1
CDR3 protein: CASSPVGGPYNEQFF

V gene: TRBV7-8
J gene: TRBJ2-7
CDR3 protein: CASSLFQTGYEQYF

V gene: TRBV27
J gene: TRBJ2-3
CDR3 protein: CASSRGRAWDTQYF

V gene: TRBV12-3/TRBV12-4
J gene: TRBJ2-1
CDR3 protein: CASSPGSAYNEQFF

V gene: TRBV29-1
J gene: TRBJ2-7
CDR3 protein: CSVEGTGLDYEQYF

V gene: TRBV7-8
J gene: TRBJ2-3
CDR3 protein: CASSFTRGSSTDTQYF

V gene: TRBV7-9
J gene: TRBJ2-1
CDR3 protein: CASSQGLAGKNNEQFF

V gene: TRBV12-5
J gene: TRBJ1-1
CDR3 protein: CASGPPGTGFTEAFF

V gene: TRBV5-5
J gene: TRBJ2-1
CDR3 protein: CASSFMTNDNEQFF

V gene: TRBV6-5
J gene: TRBJ1-1
CDR3 protein: CASRKNRVTEAFF

V gene: TRBV20-1
J gene: TRBJ2-1
CDR3 protein: CSAIGLEAYNEQFF

V gene: TRBV4-2
J gene: TRBJ2-7
CDR3 protein: CASSPGTSGMGQDEQYF